The T cell receptor beta chain under discussion was sequenced for a study of T cell repertoires in cytomegalovirus infection. The CDR3 has 15 residues. V was pared by 3 bases and J by 2 bases, with 12 bases between. CDR1 is KGHSH and CDR2 is LQKENI in the germline V gene. This clonotype was counted between two and nine times. A single record per CDR3 protein comes from TCRdb applying MiXCR to the reads. Of 300,000 to 400,000 distinct CDR3 sequences in the sample, 15% to 20% are singletons; the top ten hold roughly 8.7%. The genes are TRBV18 and TRBJ2-3; D tentatively reads TRBD1 or TRBD2 (5 bases each). Sequencing was carried out using PBMCs. The clonotype comes from a human donor in good health (CMV status not recorded). Some clones in this sample may be carry-over from other donors' samples. The chain's CDR3 is CASSPGTHPTDTQYF. CDR3 nucleotide sequence: TGTGCCAGCTCACCCGGGACCCATCCCACAGATACGCAGTATTTT.